This TCR beta chain was captured in a study of beta chain features in type 1 diabetes. Study context: Analysis included about 100 million sorted cells drawn from all samples.

As every portion of the isolated RNA was reverse transcribed, the sequencing read expressed TCRB transcripts. The protocol was immunoSEQ multiplex PCR, while the TCRdb copy is restricted to in-frame clones and leaves out a portion. This table holds roughly 310,000 clones, approximately 11% found once. In its sample, this clone was seen a few times. Its antigen is undetermined. CDR3 length: 11 amino acids. The germline gives CDR1 MDHEN, CDR2 SYDVKM. The germline V and J ends were trimmed by 2 bases and 14 bases, with 9 bases remaining between them. Via the markers CD45RO/CCR7/CD25/CD127/CD95/CD27, stem cell-like memory, regulatory, central memory and naive CD4+ cells were sorted. Regarding the study as a whole: Shortening that was moderate but significant affected the TCRB CDR3s of Type 1 diabetes patients in all four CD4+ subsets. More deletions and fewer insertions at VDJ junctions were seen in type 1 diabetes patients.

This receptor was obtained from a woman in her 30s in good health. What was sequenced was naive CD4+ T cells from blood. The chain is built from TRBV28 and TRBJ1-4; possible D gene TRBD1, 5 bases. The CDR3 DNA reads TGTGCCAGCAGTTTAACAGGAAGGCTGTTTTTT. It encodes CASSLTGRLFF.